This T cell receptor beta chain was identified in a study of blood T cell repertoires in COVID-19. Study-level background: Specimens from acute and convalescent COVID-19 originated in the United States, Italy and Spain. Sources were T cells, B-cell-depleted T cells, or PBMCs; the material itself was cDNA or gDNA.

Sequenced by immunoSEQ multiplex PCR; TCRdb stores in-frame clones only, minus some. There are approximately 300,000 clones in the sample; 80% to 95% occur only once, and roughly 6.8% lies in the top ten. Trimming removed 4 bases at V and 7 bases at J, with 17 bases between. This CDR3 is 16 amino acids long. Germline V gene data show CDR1 as SNHLY and CDR2 as FYNNEI. The sequenced sample consisted of peripheral blood. The receptor was isolated from a woman in her thirties with COVID-19, enrolled during active disease. This sequence joins TRBV2 and TRBJ1-6; D call uncertain. CDR3 sequence reads: CASSVIAGNRNSPLHF. In DNA form, the CDR3 reads TGTGCCAGCAGTGTGATAGCGGGGAATAGGAATTCACCCCTCCACTTT.